A single sample gave rise to the 7 T cell receptor beta chains below, sequenced in a study of CD8+ T cells in alopecia areata. Specified treatment: oral pan-JAK inhibitor, 5-10 mg twice daily. Extraction and reverse transcription of RNA yielded cDNA as the sequencing template. TCRdb's copy holds only in-frame clones and misses some; the assay was immunoSEQ multiplex PCR. Among 200,000 to 250,000 clones, around 66% were seen once, and the ten largest hold 0.95% to 1.5%. The material was CD4+ T cells sorted from blood, obtained at week 44, from a patient treated with tofacitinib. The receptors shown here come from a human donor with alopecia areata.

The CDR3 sequence is CASSRSGTGANTGELFF. The CDR3 bases are TGTGCCAGCAGCCGATCCGGGACAGGGGCGAACACCGGGGAGCTGTTTTTT. The chain recombines TRBV6-4 with TRBJ2-2, with 10 bases aligning to TRBD1. Germline loops: CDR1 MRHNA, CDR2 SNTAGT. The CDR3 totals 17 residues. The J segment lost 0 bases and the V segment lost 6 bases, leaving 7 bases of the junction unmatched.

The rearrangement uses TRBV30 and TRBJ1-1; no definite D call. Germline V CDR1 and CDR2: GTSNPN, SVGIG (reference sequence). The ends were cut back, 5 bases at V and 7 bases at J, with 11 bases in the middle. The CDR3 is 11 amino acids. CDR3 region: CAWSGRDEAFF. As DNA, the CDR3 is TGTGCCTGGTCAGGTCGGGATGAAGCTTTCTTT.

This chain links TRBV29-1 with TRBJ2-5; possible D gene TRBD2, 5 bases. Gene TRBJ2-7 matches the end of the DNA better, so the J call may be wrong. CDR3 size: 11 residues. Germline V lookup: CDR1 SQVTM, CDR2 ANQGSEA. CDR3 residues: CSVEAGDEQYF. For the CDR3, the DNA is TGCAGCGTTGAGGCCGGGGACGAGCAGTACTTC.

The chain has TRBV29-1 and TRBJ1-1; maybe TRBD1 (5 bases). CDR3 length: 13 residues. Germline CDR1 is SQVTM and CDR2 is ANQGSEA. The V and J ends lost 4 bases and 4 bases respectively, with 13 bases between them. The CDR3: CSVGGRWGTEAFF. The CDR3 region has the DNA TGCAGCGTTGGGGGCAGGTGGGGCACTGAAGCTTTCTTT.

The chain joins TRBV5-1 to TRBJ2-3; 8 nucleotides match TRBD2. The V gene's germline CDR1 is SGHRS and CDR2 YFSETQ. The junction had 11 bases not matched to a gene; V was cut back by 2 bases and J by 3 bases. The CDR3 runs to 17 residues. In DNA form, the CDR3 reads TGCGCCAGCAGCTTCGGGCTAGCGGGTGCTCAAACAGATACGCAGTATTTT. Protein sequence: CASSFGLAGAQTDTQYF.

The chain recombines TRBV7-3 with TRBJ2-7; D ambiguous. Trimming stripped 2 bases from V and 2 bases from J, with 13 bases between. Germline CDR1 is SGHTA and CDR2 is FQGTGA. The CDR3 has 15 amino acids. The CDR3 sequence: CASSLGRASTYEQYF. The CDR3 DNA reads TGTGCCAGCAGCTTAGGCAGAGCCTCAACCTACGAGCAGTACTTC.

A few counts support this clone. The gene calls are TRBV29-1 and TRBJ2-1, with TRBD1 matching 10 bases. Unmatched junction bases numbered 1, after V lost 4 bases and J lost 7 bases. The germline gives CDR1 SQVTM, CDR2 ANQGSEA. CDR3 length equals 12 residues. The CDR3 loop reads CSVGQGANEQFF. The CDR3 DNA reads TGCAGCGTTGGACAGGGGGCGAATGAGCAGTTCTTC.